The present T cell receptor (beta chain) was sequenced within a study of blood T cell repertoires in COVID-19. Study-wide context: PBMCs, B-cell-depleted T cells, or T cells were the source of the cDNA or gDNA that made up the material.

Assay used: immunoSEQ multiplex PCR; TCRdb lists only in-frame clones, some missing. The sample consists of a few hundred thousand clones, around 91% of them appearing once. Germline CDR1 LNHDA, CDR2 SQIVND (reference sequence). Trimming removed 8 bases from V and 7 bases from J, with 20 bases in between. The CDR3 loop spans 15 amino acids. This receptor was obtained from a woman aged 18-30 years who had recovered from COVID-19. Sequencing input: PBMCs or T cells enriched from blood (not recorded which). This chain links TRBV19 with TRBJ1-4; no reliable D call. CDR3 nucleotides: TGTGCCAGTGGAGTGCCGTCGCCGGGGAGTGAAAAACTGTTTTTT. It specifies CASGVPSPGSEKLFF.